This T cell receptor beta chain was identified in a study of blood T cell repertoires in COVID-19 (TCRdb year 2020). Regarding the study in general: Collaborator samples came from the United States, Italy and Spain and covered acute and convalescent phases of COVID-19. The prospective study material was composed of cDNA or gDNA derived from T cells, B-cell-depleted T cells, or PBMCs. Deeply sampled blood TCRbeta repertoires from subjects exposed to, actively infected with, or recovered from COVID-19 were included in the dataset. A freely available public database, intended as a resource for researchers studying the immune response to SARS-CoV-2, is where the repertoires were released. Samples were obtained from the ongoing ImmuneRACE study (first 160 participants) and from 1,000 to 1,500 subjects provided by 6 global collaborators. A de-identified subject ID, COVID-19 status, age in years and sex were almost always included in the sample metadata. Where available, HLA class I and class II types were taken from metadata supplied by the sample provider and were not determined by assay-based typing.

Each collaborating institution followed its own protocols to collect whole blood in K2EDTA tubes. For TCRbeta analysis, collaborator samples were shipped as frozen whole blood, as isolated PBMCs, or as DNA extracted from either sample type. What the work shows at the level of the full study, not this receptor alone: The amount of clinical and demographic metadata varied by source and participant and was provided uncurated.

The CDR3 spans 17 residues, from the cysteine through the phenylalanine. Only CDR3 DNA remains: 51 bases, in frame from the first base. After removal of 5 bases from V and 6 bases from J, the junction retains 13 bases not matched to a gene. CDR1 and CDR2, per the germline V gene, are SNHLY and FYNNEI. The immunoSEQ Assay, a bias-controlled multiplex PCR, was used to amplify TCRbeta CDR3 regions from genomic DNA. From the authors' description of their analysis: Nucleated cell counts per sample were estimated from amplification of reference gene primers within the assay. To quantify the absolute abundance of each unique TCRbeta CDR3 rearrangement, sequence reads were collapsed and filtered. For each sample, productive Simpson clonality was calculated by taking the square root of Simpson's diversity index across productive rearrangements. Sourced from immuneACCESS, this table was stored by TCRdb with only in-frame sequences that have V and J called. A share of the clones is absent; for the studies checked, an unresolved V gene accounts for under half, and the remainder has no known explanation. For V, J and clone size, that table is used; D and trimming come from the DNA. The sample table shows 150,000 to 200,000 clones, and more than 75% are seen once. The ten largest account for just over 8.5% of the sample.

On this clone itself: The antigen it recognizes is unknown. Base-call qualities are not available, and no considerably larger clone is one nucleotide away.

This chain is built from TRBV2 and TRBJ2-1; TRBD1 matches 10 bases in the middle. The sequencing sample was made of peripheral blood. The clonotype comes from a woman in her forties or fifties with active or convalescent COVID-19. The CDR3 corresponds to CASSHKSGTGVSNEQFF. The base sequence is TGTGCCAGCAGTCATAAATCCGGGACAGGGGTCAGCAATGAGCAGTTCTTC.